The clone carrying this TCR beta chain was recorded only once. Trimming cost V 0 bases and J 2 bases, with 11 bases left between them. The CDR3 has 15 amino acids. The germline V gene encodes CDR1 SGHNT and CDR2 YYREEE (reference sequence). These data are taken from a study of blood T cell repertoires in COVID-19. Study-level background: The United States, Italy and Spain were the sources of the acute and convalescent COVID-19 samples. In each case, the material was cDNA or gDNA derived from T cells, B-cell-depleted T cells, or PBMCs.

Generated by immunoSEQ multiplex PCR, the TCRdb table keeps only in-frame clones and is missing some. The data hold about 130,000 clones, with roughly 91% observed a single time. Seattle enrolled patients during active infection and tracked them longitudinally. Sequencing was performed on peripheral blood. The TCR sequence derives from a man between 60 and 75 years old with COVID-19, enrolled during active disease. The chain joins TRBV5-4 to TRBJ1-2, with D unclear. The CDR3, as DNA: TGTGCCAGCAGCTTGGGAGGGTTCACCAACTATGGCTACACCTTC. This sequence encodes CASSLGGFTNYGYTF.